The sequence of this T cell receptor (beta chain) was determined in a study of identical twins. TCRdb reprocessed the 5' RACE reads with MiXCR, giving one entry per CDR3 protein. Counted here are 1,800,000 or so distinct CDR3 sequences, under 35% occurring once; the ten biggest clones make up 0.25% to 0.3%. Per germline, CDR1 SGHRS and CDR2 YFSETQ. The CDR3 runs to 15 residues. Turning to this clonotype: The junction departs from germline at one end; a sequencing error may be responsible.

This chain links TRBV5-1 with TRBJ1-1; D perhaps matches TRBD1 (6 bases). Sequencing was carried out using cord blood. The receptor's source is a newborn girl in good health. CDR3 bases: TGTGCCAGCAGTTTACAGGGCGGGATGAACACTGAAGCTTTCTTT. This sequence encodes CASSLQGGMNTEAFF.